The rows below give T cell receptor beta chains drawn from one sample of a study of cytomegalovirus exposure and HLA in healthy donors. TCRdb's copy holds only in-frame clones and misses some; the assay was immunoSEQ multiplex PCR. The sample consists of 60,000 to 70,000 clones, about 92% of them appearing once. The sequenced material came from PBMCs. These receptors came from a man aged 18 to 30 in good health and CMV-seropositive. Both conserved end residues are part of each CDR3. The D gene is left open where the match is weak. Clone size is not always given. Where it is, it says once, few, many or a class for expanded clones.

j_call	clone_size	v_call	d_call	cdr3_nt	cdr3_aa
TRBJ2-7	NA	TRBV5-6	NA	TGTGCCAGCAGCTTGGACACCAGCTCCTACGAGCAGTACTTC	CASSLDTSSYEQYF
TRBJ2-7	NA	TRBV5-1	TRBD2	TGCGCCAGCAGCCCACCTAGCGGGAGGCACGAGCAGTACTTC	CASSPPSGRHEQYF
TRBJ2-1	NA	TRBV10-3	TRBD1	TGTGCCATCAAGGGGGGGGACAGGGAGAATGAGCAGTTCTTC	CAIKGGDRENEQFF
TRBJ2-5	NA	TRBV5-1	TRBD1	TGCGCCAGCAGCTTGGGGGGTTCGACAGGGTTGGGAGAGACCCAGTACTTC	CASSLGGSTGLGETQYF
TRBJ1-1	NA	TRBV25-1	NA	TGTGCCAGCAGTGAGAGGGAAGGAAGAGGGTTGGCTTTCTTT	CASSEREGRGLAFF
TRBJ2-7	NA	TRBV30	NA	TGTGCCTGGACAGTCAGCTCCTACGAGCAGTACTTC	CAWTVSSYEQYF
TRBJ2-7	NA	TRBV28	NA	TGTGCCAGCAGTTCTCCGAGTCTCGAGCAGTACTTC	CASSSPSLEQYF
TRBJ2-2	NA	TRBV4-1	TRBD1	TGCGCCAGCAGCCAAGAAGGGACAGGGGCCCTGAACGCCGGGGAGCTGTTTTTT	CASSQEGTGALNAGELFF
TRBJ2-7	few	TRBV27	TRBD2	TGTGCCAGCAGTTTATTGGGCGGGGGGAGCTCCTACGAGCAGTACTTC	CASSLLGGGSSYEQYF
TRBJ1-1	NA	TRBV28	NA	TGTGCCAGCCGACAGAGAAACACTGAAGCTTTCTTT	CASRQRNTEAFF
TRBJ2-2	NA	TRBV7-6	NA	TGTGCCAGCCTAGGAGGGCTTATGACCGGGGAGCTGTTTTTT	CASLGGLMTGELFF
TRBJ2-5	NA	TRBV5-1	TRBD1	TGCGCCAGCAGTCGGACAGGGGGCAGGGAGACCCAGTACTTC	CASSRTGGRETQYF
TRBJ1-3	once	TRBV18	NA	TGTGCCAGCTCTAGCCTACAGGGATCCCATCGCGGAAACACCATATATTTT	CASSSLQGSHRGNTIYF
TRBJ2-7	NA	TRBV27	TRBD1	TGTGCCAGCAGGGGGACAGGGGGGGGCTACGAGCAGTACTTC	CASRGTGGGYEQYF
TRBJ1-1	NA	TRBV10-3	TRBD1	TGTGCCATCAGTACAGGGGTATGGACTGAAGCTTTCTTT	CAISTGVWTEAFF
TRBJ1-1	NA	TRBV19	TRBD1	TGTGCCAGTAGTCCCGGACAGGGTCTGAACACTGAAGCTTTCTTT	CASSPGQGLNTEAFF
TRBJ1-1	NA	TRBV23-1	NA	TGCGCCAGCAGTCAGGTAGCAGGGGAGACGGGGAACACTGAAGCTTTCTTT	CASSQVAGETGNTEAFF
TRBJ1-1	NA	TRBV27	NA	TGTGCCAGCAGTTTATTGCCGGACTTGAACACTGAAGCTTTCTTT	CASSLLPDLNTEAFF
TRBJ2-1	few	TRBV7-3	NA	TGTGCCAGCAGCTTAGGTTCCAGCTCCTACAATGAGCAGTTCTTC	CASSLGSSSYNEQFF
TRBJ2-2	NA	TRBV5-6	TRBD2	TGTGCCAGCAGCCCCGGGACTACCTACCGTGTCGGGGAGCTGTTTTTT	CASSPGTTYRVGELFF
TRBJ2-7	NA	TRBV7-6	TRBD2	TGTGCCAGCAGCTTAGCATCTAGCGGGAGCCGCTACGAGCAGTACTTC	CASSLASSGSRYEQYF
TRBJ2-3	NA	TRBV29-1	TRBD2	TGCAGCGCCTTAGCGGGAGAGGGAGATACGCAGTATTTT	CSALAGEGDTQYF
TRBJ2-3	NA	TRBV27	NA	TGTGCCAGCAGGACAGAATACACAGATACGCAGTATTTT	CASRTEYTDTQYF
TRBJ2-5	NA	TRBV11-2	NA	TGTGCCAGCAGCTTTCTTCAGGAAGGGACCCAGTACTTC	CASSFLQEGTQYF
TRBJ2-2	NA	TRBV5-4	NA	TGTGCCAGCAGCGGCAGCGGACAGTTCACCGGGGAGCTGTTTTTT	CASSGSGQFTGELFF
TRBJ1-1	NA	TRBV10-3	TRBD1	TGTGCCATCAGTGACGGCGGGGGACAGGGACTTGAAGCTTTCTTT	CAISDGGGQGLEAFF
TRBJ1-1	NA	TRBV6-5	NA	TGTGCCAGCAGTTACTCCCCGACAGGAATGAACACTGAAGCTTTCTTT	CASSYSPTGMNTEAFF
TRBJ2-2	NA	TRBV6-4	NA	TGTGCCAGCAGTGCAGGGAACACCGGGGAGCTGTTTTTT	CASSAGNTGELFF
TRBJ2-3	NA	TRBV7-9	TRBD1	TGTGCCAGCAGCCGGACAGGTACAGATACGCAGTATTTT	CASSRTGTDTQYF
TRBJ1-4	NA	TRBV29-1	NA	TGCAGCGTCGGTCTAGGAGCAACTAATGAAAAACTGTTTTTT	CSVGLGATNEKLFF
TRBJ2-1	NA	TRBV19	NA	TGTGCCAGTAGTATTGTCAGGGTGGACAATGAGCAGTTCTTC	CASSIVRVDNEQFF
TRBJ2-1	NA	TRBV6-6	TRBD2	TGTGCCAGCACCGTAGCGGGAGGGTACAATGAGCAGTTCTTC	CASTVAGGYNEQFF
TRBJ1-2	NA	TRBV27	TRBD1	TGTGCCAGCAGTGAGGGGGCTGGCGGCTACACCTTC	CASSEGAGGYTF
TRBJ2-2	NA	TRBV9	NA	TGTGCCAGCAGCCCATCGAGCTCGCACACCGGGGAGCTGTTTTTT	CASSPSSSHTGELFF